The entry that follows covers one T cell receptor (beta chain) sequence. The record originates from a study of OX40 agonist ivuxolimab in advanced cancers. In the study overall: Dose-escalation patients had hepatocellular carcinoma, melanoma, renal cell or head and neck cancer.

Germline lookup yields CDR1 SGHTA and CDR2 FQGTGA. The CDR3 totals 14 residues. V dropped 0 bases and J dropped 2 bases, with 7 bases sitting between them. Data came from immunoSEQ multiplex PCR; TCRdb stores just in-frame clones and leaves some out. Seen here are some 80,000 clones, roughly 87% observed once, and the top ten hold around 0.31%. J is TRBJ1-1 and V is TRBV7-3, with D maybe TRBD1 (5 bases). Sample: CD4+ or CD8+ T cells sorted from blood, taken in a trial of the OX40 agonist ivuxolimab. The sequence was obtained from an adult with an advanced solid tumor such as melanoma, head and neck, liver or kidney cancer. The chain's CDR3 is CASSLTGVNTEAFF. CDR3 DNA: TGTGCCAGCAGCTTAACAGGGGTTAACACTGAAGCTTTCTTT.